A single sample gave rise to the 29 T cell receptor beta chains below, sequenced in a study of type 1 regulatory T cells. TCRdb redid the calling of the reads with MiXCR, one entry per CDR3 protein. The sample has 75,000 to 100,000 distinct CDR3 sequences; 30% to 35% are singletons. The sample was CD4+ T cells, either the whole sample or a sorted fraction (not recorded which). The receptors were gathered from a human donor in good health.

This clonotype has only a few counts. The chain is built from TRBV6-5 and TRBJ1-4, with D unresolved. There are 13 residues in the CDR3. V was shortened by 1 base and J by 5 bases, with 5 bases between the two germline ends. Germline V gene data show CDR1 as MNHEY and CDR2 as SVGAGI. The CDR3 region has the DNA TGTGCCAGCAGTTACTTAGGAAATGAAAAACTGTTTTTT. Its translation is CASSYLGNEKLFF.

This clonotype was observed a handful of times. The rearrangement joins TRBV7-2 to TRBJ2-7; 10 bases map to TRBD2. The CDR3 consists of 16 residues. The V segment lost 7 bases and the J segment 0 bases; nucleotides outside the gene matches: 9. In germline, CDR1 is SGHTA, CDR2 FQGNSA. For the CDR3, the DNA is TGTGCCAGCACTCTAAGAGCGGGAGGGAGCTCCTACGAGCAGTACTTC. Protein: CASTLRAGGSSYEQYF.

The chain couples TRBV12-5 to TRBJ1-5, with D tentatively TRBD1 (6 bases). V was shortened by 2 bases and J by 1 base, with 15 bases between the two germline ends. The CDR3 has 17 amino acids. Per the germline V gene, CDR1 is LGHNT and CDR2 is FRNRAP. CDR3 amino acids: CASGLRGASTSNQPQHF. The CDR3 region has the DNA TGTGCTAGTGGTTTGAGGGGGGCGAGCACGAGCAATCAGCCCCAGCATTTT. The full variable domain, rest sourced from reference TRBV12-5 and TRBJ1-5, is DARVTQTPRHKVTEMGQEVTMRCQPILGHNTVFWYRQTMMQGLELLAYFRNRAPLDDSGMPKDRFSAEMPDATLATLKIQPSEPRDSAVYFCASGLRGASTSNQPQHFGDGTRLSIL.

The chain carries TRBV12-3 or TRBV12-4 and TRBJ2-2; D possibly corresponds to TRBD2 (5 bases). The CDR3 contains 16 residues. V lost 5 bases, J lost 0 bases, and 13 bases lay in between. The CDR3 spells CASSPPLAANTGELFF. DNA for the CDR3: TGTGCCAGCAGTCCCCCCCTAGCCGCGAACACCGGGGAGCTGTTTTTT.

This clonotype was counted a few times. This rearrangement joins TRBV15 to TRBJ1-1, with 8 nucleotides matching TRBD1. The germline V gene encodes CDR1 LNHNV and CDR2 YYDKDF (reference sequence). The CDR3 length is 17 residues. The J segment lost 3 bases and the V segment lost 1 base, leaving 10 bases of the junction unmatched. The CDR3 DNA reads TGTGCCACCAGCAGAGTGCAGGGGGCAATTGGGGACACTGAAGCTTTCTTT. This codes for CATSRVQGAIGDTEAFF.

Only a few counts were recorded for this clonotype. The chain couples TRBV9 to TRBJ2-1; 7 bases are a match to TRBD2. In germline, CDR1 is SGDLS, CDR2 YYNGEE. V shed 3 bases, J shed 0 bases, and the junction held 3 bases outside the gene matches. This CDR3 is built from 15 residues. The CDR3 nucleotides are TGTGCCAGCAGCGCGGGAGGTAGCTCCTACAATGAGCAGTTCTTC. Encoded protein: CASSAGGSSYNEQFF.

This chain uses TRBV6-1 with TRBJ2-7; the match to TRBD2 covers 10 bases. This CDR3 contains 15 residues. With 2 bases clipped from V and 3 bases from J, the junction kept 4 bases outside the gene matches. Germline CDR1 is MNHNS and CDR2 is SASEGT. The CDR3 spells CASSELLAGDYEQYF. The CDR3 bases are TGTGCCAGCAGTGAACTCCTAGCGGGGGACTACGAGCAGTACTTC.

This clonotype showed up just a few times. This chain connects TRBV5-1 to TRBJ2-7, with D hard to call. The CDR3 has 15 residues. The germline V and J ends were trimmed by 0 bases and 2 bases, with 12 bases remaining between them. Germline lookup yields CDR1 SGHRS and CDR2 YFSETQ. The DNA of the CDR3 is TGCGCCAGCAGCTTGGCCGGGCGCCAGGCCTACGAGCAGTACTTC. This codes for CASSLAGRQAYEQYF.

CDR3 in amino acids: CSASSGLTGELFF. The CDR3 bases are TGCAGTGCTAGCTCCGGACTCACCGGGGAGCTGTTTTTT. V usage is TRBV20-1 and J usage is TRBJ2-2; tentatively, D is TRBD2 (5 bases). The CDR3 is 13 amino acids. CDR1 DFQATT and CDR2 SNEGSKA come from the germline V gene (reference sequence). The V end lost 3 bases, the J end lost 4 bases, and 9 bases lay between the germline ends.

This clonotype was picked up a small number of times. The chain recombines TRBV20-1 with TRBJ2-4; no firm D call. V gave up 0 bases and J gave up 8 bases, with 14 bases separating them. This CDR3 is 14 amino acids long. Germline CDR1 reads DFQATT; CDR2 reads SNEGSKA (reference sequence). CDR3: CSARDPLSGDIQYF. The CDR3, as DNA: TGCAGTGCTAGAGATCCCTTGTCCGGAGACATTCAGTACTTC.

This clonotype was counted a few times. This rearrangement joins TRBV5-1 to TRBJ2-7; D is possibly TRBD2 (6 bases). V was pared by 4 bases and J by 2 bases, with 13 bases between. In germline, CDR1 is SGHRS, CDR2 YFSETQ. CDR3 length: 14 amino acids. This chain's CDR3 is CASSRLAAPYEQYF. The CDR3 DNA reads TGCGCCAGCAGCAGGTTAGCGGCGCCCTACGAGCAGTACTTC.

This chain joins TRBV5-1 and TRBJ2-3; D remains ambiguous. This CDR3 spans 13 amino acids. Between the trimmed V and J ends, which lost 1 base and 5 bases, there was a span of 8 bases. Germline CDR1 is SGHRS and CDR2 is YFSETQ. The CDR3 DNA reads TGCGCCAGCAGCTTGTCCTTTGGAGATACGCAGTATTTT. Translating it yields CASSLSFGDTQYF.

A few counts support this clonotype. The chain combines TRBV12-3 or TRBV12-4 with TRBJ1-2; D remains unclear. This CDR3 has 14 amino acids. Trimming pared 4 bases from V and 2 bases from J, leaving 11 bases between. CDR3 DNA sequence: TGTGCCAGCAGTTCCCTAATAGAGAACTATGGCTACACCTTC. It translates to CASSSLIENYGYTF.

This clonotype came up many times. The rearrangement joins TRBV29-1 to TRBJ2-1; 9 bases agree with TRBD2. V trimming: 7 bases; J trimming: 9 bases; junction bases outside the gene matches: 13. The CDR3 covers 14 residues. Germline CDR1 is SQVTM and CDR2 is ANQGSEA. The DNA for the CDR3 is TGCAGCGCGGAGCGTAGCGGGAGTTACGGTGAGCAGTTCTTC. As protein: CSAERSGSYGEQFF.

Only a few counts were recorded for this clonotype. This rearrangement joins TRBV4-1 to TRBJ2-1; D not certain. V was cut by 0 bases and J by 10 bases, with 19 bases left in between. Germline V gene sequence: CDR1 MGHRA, CDR2 YSYEKL. The CDR3 runs 16 residues. In DNA form, the CDR3 reads TGCGCCAGCAGCCAAGATGAAAACCGGCAGTCTCACGAGCAGTTCTTC. This gives the protein CASSQDENRQSHEQFF.

This clonotype was observed at least ten times. The V call is TRBV20-1, the J call TRBJ2-6; 8 bases match TRBD1. With 1 base clipped from V and 5 bases from J, the junction kept 1 base outside the gene matches. Germline CDR1 is DFQATT and CDR2 is SNEGSKA (reference sequence). This CDR3 comprises 14 residues. In nucleotides, the CDR3 is TGCAGTGCTAGAGGGACAGGGCGGGCCAACGTCCTGACTTTC. Translation: CSARGTGRANVLTF.

This rearrangement joins TRBV2 to TRBJ2-7; possible D gene TRBD1, 6 bases. Deletions cut 8 bases from V and 4 bases from J, with 15 bases between. The CDR3 runs 13 residues. CDR1 is SNHLY and CDR2 is FYNNEI in the germline V gene. The CDR3 here is CASLRTRGYEQYF. In DNA form, the CDR3 reads TGTGCCAGCCTCCGGACAAGGGGGTACGAGCAGTACTTC.

CDR3 nucleotide sequence: TGCGCCAGCAGCCAAGGGGCCAGAGGGGACACCGGGGAGCTGTTTTTT. Its translation: CASSQGARGDTGELFF. V and J are TRBV4-3 and TRBJ2-2; D tentatively fits TRBD1 or TRBD2 (5 bases each). Germline-derived CDR1 and CDR2 are LGHNA and YSLEER. V was cut by 1 base and J by 3 bases, with 12 bases left in between. The CDR3 loop spans 16 amino acids.

This clonotype has only a few counts. The J gene is TRBJ2-1, the V gene TRBV20-1; D is uncertain. Germline V gene data show CDR1 as DFQATT and CDR2 as SNEGSKA (reference sequence). The ends were cut back, 3 bases at V and 7 bases at J, with 13 bases in the middle. This CDR3 contains 13 residues. The CDR3 coding sequence is TGCAGTGCTAGTCTTCCCCGAGTTAATGAGCAGTTCTTC. Translating it yields CSASLPRVNEQFF.

This clonotype was picked up a small number of times. The rearrangement uses TRBV24-1 and TRBJ2-7, with 7 nucleotides matching TRBD1. The length of the CDR3 is 15 residues. V shed 2 bases and J 2 bases; nucleotides not matched to a gene: 5. Germline CDR1 is KGHDR and CDR2 is SFDVKD. DNA for the CDR3: TGTGCCACCAGTGATTCAGGGACAGTACCCTACGAGCAGTACTTC. It codes for CATSDSGTVPYEQYF.

The chain links TRBV5-1 to TRBJ2-1; tentative D call: TRBD2 (6 bases). The CDR3 has 15 amino acids. V gave up 0 bases and J gave up 10 bases, with 17 bases separating them. Germline V CDR1 and CDR2: SGHRS, YFSETQ. DNA of the CDR3: TGCGCCAGCAGCTTGGTCGGGGCCACGCGGGAAGAGCAGTTCTTC. Translation gives CASSLVGATREEQFF.

The chain recombines TRBV20-1 with TRBJ2-1, with D possibly matching TRBD1 (5 bases). The V and J ends lost 6 bases and 1 base respectively, with 16 bases between them. In germline, CDR1 is DFQATT, CDR2 SNEGSKA (reference sequence). This CDR3 spans 15 amino acids. The CDR3 DNA is TGCAGTGCAAGGGGTGGCTCGTATTCCTACAATGAGCAGTTCTTC. Its protein is CSARGGSYSYNEQFF.

Only a few counts were recorded for this clonotype. V and J are TRBV7-8 and TRBJ2-7, with no clear D. CDR1 and CDR2 from the germline V gene are SGHVS and FQNEAQ. The CDR3 runs to 11 residues. Trimming pared 0 bases from V and 5 bases from J, leaving 2 bases between. In DNA form, the CDR3 reads TGTGCCAGCAGCTTAGCAGACGAGCAGTACTTC. It yields the protein CASSLADEQYF.

V usage is TRBV5-1 and J usage is TRBJ2-2; D might be TRBD1 or TRBD2, each matching 7 bases. V shed 10 bases and J shed 2 bases, with 12 bases lying between them. Germline CDR1 is SGHRS and CDR2 is YFSETQ. The CDR3 is made up of 13 amino acids. Written as DNA, the CDR3 is TGCGCCGGGGGGGACAGCAACACCGGGGAGCTGTTTTTT. Its translation is CAGGDSNTGELFF. The full variable domain, with the rest looked up from reference TRBV5-1 and TRBJ2-2, is KAGVTQTPRYLIKTRGQQVTLSCSPISGHRSVSWYQQTPGQGLQFLFEYFSETQRNKGNFPGRFSGRQFSNSRSEMNVSTLELGDSALYLCAGGDSNTGELFFGEGSRLTVL.

The chain is built from TRBV3-1 and TRBJ2-1, with 8 bases lining up with TRBD1. CDR1 LGHDT and CDR2 YNNKEL come from the germline V gene (reference sequence). V was pared by 3 bases and J by 7 bases, with 8 bases of the junction left unmatched. The CDR3 length is 15 residues. CDR3 coding DNA: TGTGCCAGCAGCCAGGCCGGACAGGGTAAAAATGAGCAGTTCTTC. Its translation: CASSQAGQGKNEQFF.

The CDR3 DNA is TGCAGCGTTGAAGACCGTAGGGGGGCAGTTTCCAATGAGCAGTTCTTC. It encodes CSVEDRRGAVSNEQFF. This sequence joins TRBV29-1 and TRBJ2-1; D might be TRBD1 or TRBD2, each matching 6 bases. Germline V lookup: CDR1 SQVTM, CDR2 ANQGSEA. The CDR3 contains 16 residues. The ends were cut back, 0 bases at V and 6 bases at J, with 18 bases in the middle.

About this clonotype itself: Its ends do not fully match the called genes, so a read error is possible. The V and J genes are TRBV27 and TRBJ2-7; 7 bases are shared with TRBD2. Germline CDR1 reads MNHEY; CDR2 reads SMNVEV (reference sequence). CDR3 length: 15 residues. CDR3 protein: CASSPSGTGFYVQYF. The CDR3 region has the DNA TGTGCCAGCAGTCCCAGCGGGACTGGATTCTACGTGCAGTACTTC.

This clonotype was observed a few times. The chain links TRBV4-1 to TRBJ2-2, with unresolved D. CDR3 size: 15 residues. The V gene's germline CDR1 is MGHRA and CDR2 YSYEKL. The V and J ends lost 3 bases and 3 bases respectively, with 11 bases between them. The CDR3 sequence: CASSQMNRDTGELFF. The CDR3, as DNA: TGCGCCAGCAGCCAGATGAACCGGGACACCGGGGAGCTGTTTTTT.

V and J are TRBV20-1 and TRBJ2-1; no firm D call. CDR1 DFQATT and CDR2 SNEGSKA come from the germline V gene (reference sequence). Trimming removed 3 bases at V and 2 bases at J, with 17 bases between. This CDR3 region has 16 residues. The CDR3 loop reads CSARIRRLPAYNEQFF. DNA for the CDR3: TGCAGTGCTAGGATCAGACGACTCCCCGCCTACAATGAGCAGTTCTTC.